This is a list of T cell receptor beta chains from one sample in a study of blood T cell repertoires in COVID-19. The protocol was immunoSEQ multiplex PCR, while the TCRdb copy is restricted to in-frame clones and leaves out a portion. The sample consists of 100,000 to 150,000 clones, around 88% of them appearing once. The sequenced sample consisted of peripheral blood. The receptors were sampled from a woman aged 50 to 65 with active or convalescent COVID-19. Both conserved end residues are part of each CDR3. The D gene is left open where the match is weak. Not every row has a clone size; where given, it reads once, few, many or a size class.

clone size | J gene | V gene | D gene | CDR3 DNA | CDR3 protein
NA | TRBJ1-1 | TRBV4-3 | NA | TGCGCCAGCAGCCAGGGGCCTTACCCGAACACTGAAGCTTTCTTT | CASSQGPYPNTEAFF
NA | TRBJ2-1 | TRBV3-1/TRBV3-2 | NA | TGTGCCAGCAGCCCTCGGGTGGTACGGAGGGTGAATGAGCAGTTCTTC | CASSPRVVRRVNEQFF
NA | TRBJ2-1 | TRBV29-1 | NA | TGCAGCGTTGAAAACGCACAAGGGGCTTATTACAATGAGCAGTTCTTC | CSVENAQGAYYNEQFF
NA | TRBJ2-7 | TRBV3-1/TRBV3-2 | NA | TGTGCCAGCAGCCCGGGACTCGCCTCGTTCGACGAGCAGTACTTC | CASSPGLASFDEQYF
NA | TRBJ2-7 | TRBV2 | NA | TGTGCCAGCAGTGAACCTAGACGGGGAGGAAGGCTACCAAACTCCTACGAGCAGTACTTC | CASSEPRRGGRLPNSYEQYF
NA | TRBJ2-7 | TRBV27 | TRBD1 | TGTGCCAGCAGTTTCGATTTACAGGGGTCCTCCTACGAGCAGTACTTC | CASSFDLQGSSYEQYF
NA | TRBJ2-5 | TRBV6-1 | NA | TGTGCCAGCAGTATGAGGGTCGGGCAAGAGACCCAGTACTTC | CASSMRVGQETQYF
NA | TRBJ2-5 | TRBV4-2 | TRBD2 | TGTGCCAGCAGCCAAGGATCTTCTAGCGGTGGGGAGACCCAGTACTTC | CASSQGSSSGGETQYF
NA | TRBJ2-5 | TRBV6-2/TRBV6-3 | NA | TGTGCCAGCAGCTCCCTGGTTGGCGGCGTAGAGACCCAGTACTTC | CASSSLVGGVETQYF
NA | TRBJ1-4 | TRBV5-5 | NA | TGTGCCAGCAGCTGGGGAGAGGGACTCCCACTTGCTAATGAAAAACTGTTTTTT | CASSWGEGLPLANEKLFF
NA | TRBJ2-1 | TRBV6-5 | TRBD2 | TGTGCCAGTAATATAGCGGGAGTTCTAAATGAGCAGTTCTTC | CASNIAGVLNEQFF
NA | TRBJ1-3 | TRBV4-2 | TRBD1 | TGTGCCAGCAGCCAAGACCAGGGGGCCATATATTTT | CASSQDQGAIYF
NA | TRBJ2-7 | TRBV28 | TRBD2 | TGTGCCACTTCTAGCGGGAGCGGGTACGAGCAGTACTTC | CATSSGSGYEQYF
NA | TRBJ2-7 | TRBV24-1 | TRBD2 | TGTGCCACCAGGGGCTTGGGGGAGGGATTCTACGAGCAGTACTTC | CATRGLGEGFYEQYF
once | TRBJ2-3 | TRBV6-2/TRBV6-3 | TRBD2 | TGTGCCAGCAGCCCTAGCGGGAAAGAAGATACGCAGTATTTT | CASSPSGKEDTQYF
once | TRBJ1-3 | TRBV6-5 | TRBD1 | TGTGCCAGCAGTTGGGGACAGGGAAACGGAAACACCATATATTTT | CASSWGQGNGNTIYF
NA | TRBJ1-5 | TRBV5-5 | NA | TGTGCCAGCAGCCCACAGGGAATTCAGCCCCAGCATTTT | CASSPQGIQPQHF
NA | TRBJ2-1 | TRBV30 | TRBD2 | TGTGCCTGGACCCTGACTAGCGGGCACTACAATGAGCAGTTCTTC | CAWTLTSGHYNEQFF
NA | TRBJ2-3 | TRBV7-2 | NA | TGTGCCAGCAGCTTAGAGGCGTCAGGTACGCAGTATTTT | CASSLEASGTQYF
NA | TRBJ1-3 | TRBV2 | TRBD1 | TGTGCCAGCAGTGAGGCAGGGGGGAGAAACACCATATATTTT | CASSEAGGRNTIYF
NA | TRBJ2-7 | TRBV5-1 | TRBD1 | TGCGCCAGCAGCGTTCCCGGGACAGGGTTTGCCGAGCAGTACTTC | CASSVPGTGFAEQYF
NA | TRBJ2-7 | TRBV14 | NA | TGTGCCAGCAGCCTAGGGACTTTGAGCTCCTACGAGCAGTACTTC | CASSLGTLSSYEQYF
once | TRBJ1-1 | TRBV7-9 | NA | TGTGCCAGCAGCTTCTACCGGGGAGACACTGAAGCTTTCTTT | CASSFYRGDTEAFF
NA | TRBJ2-1 | TRBV2 | NA | TGTGCCAGCAGAGACTTACAGGGCTCGTTACACAATGAGCAGTTCTTC | CASRDLQGSLHNEQFF
NA | TRBJ2-1 | TRBV7-8 | NA | TGTGCCAGCAGCTTAGCCCGGGACTCCTACAATGAGCAGTTCTTC | CASSLARDSYNEQFF
NA | TRBJ1-2 | TRBV29-1 | NA | TGCAGCGTTGACGGAAGTAGCGGCTACACCTTC | CSVDGSSGYTF
NA | TRBJ1-5 | TRBV28 | NA | TGTGCCAGCAGTCTTTCACAGGGACGACAGCCCCAGCATTTT | CASSLSQGRQPQHF
NA | TRBJ2-3 | TRBV18 | NA | TGTGCCAGCTCACCGACTAAAGGCACAGATACGCAGTATTTT | CASSPTKGTDTQYF
once | TRBJ2-1 | TRBV6-6 | NA | TGTGCCAGCAGCCACTCAGGTGAGCAGTTCTTC | CASSHSGEQFF
NA | TRBJ2-5 | TRBV24-1 | TRBD2 | TGTGCCACCGAGAGGGCGGGGGAAGAGACCCAGTACTTC | CATERAGEETQYF
NA | TRBJ1-2 | TRBV4-2 | NA | TGTGCCAGCAGCCAGGGGGCGAACAGGGATGGCTACACCTTC | CASSQGANRDGYTF
NA | TRBJ1-2 | TRBV9 | NA | TGTGCCAGCAGCGTAGTCCCCGGGGATGGCTACACCTTC | CASSVVPGDGYTF
NA | TRBJ2-2 | TRBV5-5 | NA | TGTGCCAGCAGCCACCCCGACGGGGTACACGCGAACACCGGGGAGCTGTTTTTT | CASSHPDGVHANTGELFF
NA | TRBJ2-7 | TRBV28 | NA | TGTGCCAGCAGTTTTGGGCGAAGGCCACGCGAGCAGTACTTC | CASSFGRRPREQYF
NA | TRBJ1-1 | TRBV2 | NA | TGTGCCAGCAGGCCACAGGGAGACACTGAAGCTTTCTTT | CASRPQGDTEAFF
NA | TRBJ2-1 | TRBV20-1 | NA | TGCAGCGCCCGGCGGGTGGATGAGCAGTTCTTC | CSARRVDEQFF
NA | TRBJ1-4 | TRBV25-1 | NA | TGTGCCAGCAGTGAGGGGGCAGCCAGGGAAAAACTGTTTTTT | CASSEGAAREKLFF
NA | TRBJ2-7 | TRBV2 | NA | TGTGCCAGCAGTGTAGGGGGGGGTCCCTACGAGCAGTACTTC | CASSVGGGPYEQYF
NA | TRBJ2-1 | TRBV10-3 | NA | TGTGCCATCAGTGAAGTCGCGGGGAGAGGAGATGAGCAGTTCTTC | CAISEVAGRGDEQFF
NA | TRBJ2-1 | TRBV23-1 | NA | TGCGCCAGCAGTCAATCGGGAGGGGGACAGGCCCCGAAAAATAACTACAATGAGCAGTTCTTC | CASSQSGGGQAPKNNYNEQFF
NA | TRBJ2-7 | TRBV27 | TRBD2 | TGTGCCAGCAGTTTAAAACTAGCGGGAGTCTCCTACGAGCAGTACTTC | CASSLKLAGVSYEQYF
NA | TRBJ1-2 | TRBV30 | NA | TGTGCCTGGAGGTACCAGGGGACTAACTATGGCTACACCTTC | CAWRYQGTNYGYTF
NA | TRBJ1-2 | TRBV28 | TRBD1 | TGTGCCAGCAGGCGTACAGGGGCCTATGGCTACACCTTC | CASRRTGAYGYTF
NA | TRBJ2-1 | TRBV5-1 | TRBD2 | TGCGCCAGCAGCTCGACTCCGACTAGCGGGAGCGGCAATGAGCAGTTCTTC | CASSSTPTSGSGNEQFF
NA | TRBJ2-1 | TRBV9 | TRBD2 | TGTGCCAGCAGCGAGACTAGCGGGAGGGGAAATGAGCAGTTCTTC | CASSETSGRGNEQFF
NA | TRBJ2-1 | TRBV5-5 | NA | TGTGCCAGCAGCTTGGACTTCCGCTCCTACAATGAGCAGTTCTTC | CASSLDFRSYNEQFF
NA | TRBJ2-7 | TRBV29-1 | NA | TGCAGCGTTGGAGGTAGTGGGGGGAGGTACGAGCAGTACTTC | CSVGGSGGRYEQYF
NA | TRBJ2-5 | TRBV20-1 | NA | TGCAGTGCTATACCCCAGGAGACCCAGTACTTC | CSAIPQETQYF
NA | TRBJ2-4 | TRBV11-2 | NA | TGTGCCAGCAGCTTAGGGTACATAGCCAAAAACATTCAGTACTTC | CASSLGYIAKNIQYF
NA | TRBJ1-1 | TRBV18 | TRBD1 | TGTGCCAGCTCACCTCAGACAGGGGGCATGAACACTGAAGCTTTCTTT | CASSPQTGGMNTEAFF
NA | TRBJ1-1 | TRBV13 | NA | TGTGCCAGCAGCGGGAAGGGGGAGAACACTGAAGCTTTCTTT | CASSGKGENTEAFF
NA | TRBJ1-2 | TRBV10-3 | NA | TGTGCCATCAGTGATGAAGCAAACTATGGCTACACCTTC | CAISDEANYGYTF
NA | TRBJ1-4 | TRBV7-9 | NA | TGTGCCAGCAGCCTCGGCCCGGGGAAACTGTTTTTT | CASSLGPGKLFF
NA | TRBJ1-5 | TRBV19 | TRBD1 | TGTGCCAGTAGTACCCGGGACAGAAATCAGCCCCAGCATTTT | CASSTRDRNQPQHF
once | TRBJ1-4 | TRBV9 | NA | TGTGCCAGCAACCGGGCAGACAGAGCTAATGAAAAACTGTTTTTT | CASNRADRANEKLFF